The 11 T cell receptor beta chains below all came from one sample that was sequenced in a study of patients and donors after allogeneic stem cell transplantation. TCRdb re-analysed the RT-PCR reads in MiXCR, keeping a single row per CDR3 protein. Altogether over 400,000 distinct CDR3 sequences are present, 16% being singletons, with the ten largest covering around 7.9%. Material: blood, either unsorted or a sorted T cell fraction (not recorded which). Every receptor here comes from a human donor who was either an allogeneic HSCT recipient or a stem cell or donor lymphocyte infusion donor (not recorded which). It is not recorded whose cells these are; they may come from a transplant donor.

The CDR3 reads CASSYRGVGYEQYF. The CDR3 DNA sequence: TGTGCCAGCAGTTACCGGGGGGTCGGCTACGAGCAGTACTTC. The V call is TRBV6-5, the J call TRBJ2-7; 7 bases are shared with TRBD2. The CDR3 is made up of 14 amino acids. Germline V lookup: CDR1 MNHEY, CDR2 SVGAGI. V dropped 2 bases and J dropped 3; count of bases not matched to a gene: 4.

This chain connects TRBV16 to TRBJ2-7; D gene unclear. Trimming took off 4 bases at V and 4 bases at J, with 14 bases between the two ends. CDR3 size: 14 residues. CDR1 is KGHSY, CDR2 FQNENV, per germline. The CDR3 region has the DNA TGTGCCAGCAGCCCCGGCCCCAGCACTTACGAGCAGTACTTC. Encoded protein: CASSPGPSTYEQYF.

This clonotype occurred a few times. This chain uses TRBV10-3 with TRBJ2-3; D is undetermined. Trimming cost V 8 bases and J 6 bases, with 12 bases left between them. CDR3 length equals 12 residues. Germline V gene sequence: CDR1 ENHRY, CDR2 SYGVKD. The DNA of the CDR3 is TGTGCCATCTCCCGGCAAGTCGATACGCAGTATTTT. It translates to CAISRQVDTQYF.

This clonotype was counted between two and nine times. The rearrangement links TRBV28 to TRBJ1-2; TRBD1 might be the D (5 bases). The CDR3 has 11 amino acids. Germline V gives CDR1 MDHEN, CDR2 SYDVKM. The V end was cut by 11 bases, the J end by 5 bases, with 12 bases between. The CDR3 sequence: CASREGYGYTF. For the CDR3, the DNA is TGTGCCTCTAGAGAGGGGTATGGCTACACCTTC.

This clonotype was found a few times. The gene calls are TRBV6-2 or TRBV6-3 and TRBJ1-1, with D hard to call. The CDR3 totals 12 residues. V lost 2 bases and J 5 bases, leaving 6 bases between the germline ends. CDR1 is MNHEY, CDR2 SVGEGT, per germline. CDR3 in amino acids: CASSYRRTEAFF. DNA for the CDR3: TGTGCCAGCAGTTACCGGCGAACTGAAGCTTTCTTT.

This clonotype was counted between two and nine times. The chain links TRBV2 to TRBJ2-1; the D call may be TRBD1 or TRBD2 (6 bases each). Germline V gives CDR1 SNHLY, CDR2 FYNNEI. Trimming left V 9 bases short and J 8 bases short, with 17 bases between. CDR3 size: 13 residues. The CDR3 sequence is CASGGPSGDEQFF. The CDR3 DNA is TGTGCCAGTGGGGGGCCCTCGGGGGATGAGCAGTTCTTC.

This clonotype was seen only a few times. The V gene is TRBV29-1, the J gene TRBJ2-3; D unresolved. The length of the CDR3 is 12 residues. The germline gives CDR1 SQVTM, CDR2 ANQGSEA. V was cut by 6 bases and J by 1 base, with 8 bases left in between. CDR3 bases: TGCAGCGTGCCCTTTGGCACAGATACGCAGTATTTT. It codes for CSVPFGTDTQYF.

This clonotype was counted many times. The chain recombines TRBV29-1 with TRBJ2-1, with D maybe TRBD2 (6 bases). V was shortened by 7 bases and J by 0 bases, with 13 bases between the two germline ends. CDR1 SQVTM and CDR2 ANQGSEA come from the germline V gene. The CDR3 consists of 14 residues. The CDR3 DNA sequence: TGCAGCGGGACTAAAGGGAGCTCCTACAATGAGCAGTTCTTC. Encoded protein: CSGTKGSSYNEQFF.

This clonotype was picked up many times. V is TRBV10-3 and J is TRBJ2-2, with 8 positions matching TRBD1. Germline V gives CDR1 ENHRY, CDR2 SYGVKD. The V and J ends lost 6 bases and 1 base, in that order; junction bases with no gene match: 4. This CDR3 is 15 amino acids long. The CDR3 sequence: CAIRGQELNTGELFF. Written as DNA, the CDR3 is TGTGCCATCAGGGGACAGGAACTGAACACCGGGGAGCTGTTTTTT.

This clonotype was seen only a few times. The J gene is TRBJ1-6, the V gene TRBV27; 11 nucleotides line up with TRBD1. With V trimmed by 5 bases and J by 10 bases, 7 bases remained unmatched. Germline CDR1 and CDR2: MNHEY and SMNVEV (reference sequence). This CDR3 region has 15 residues. The CDR3 DNA reads TGTGCCAGCAGTCCCGGGACAGGGGGTGGGTCACCCCTCCACTTT. Translation gives CASSPGTGGGSPLHF.

A few counts support this clonotype. This sequence joins TRBV29-1 and TRBJ2-7; D ambiguous. The CDR3 loop spans 11 amino acids. The germline V gene has CDR1 SQVTM and CDR2 ANQGSEA. V lost 5 bases and J 5 bases, leaving 10 bases between the germline ends. CDR3: CSVLSRNEQYF. Here the CDR3 DNA reads TGCAGCGTTTTGTCCAGGAACGAGCAGTACTTC.